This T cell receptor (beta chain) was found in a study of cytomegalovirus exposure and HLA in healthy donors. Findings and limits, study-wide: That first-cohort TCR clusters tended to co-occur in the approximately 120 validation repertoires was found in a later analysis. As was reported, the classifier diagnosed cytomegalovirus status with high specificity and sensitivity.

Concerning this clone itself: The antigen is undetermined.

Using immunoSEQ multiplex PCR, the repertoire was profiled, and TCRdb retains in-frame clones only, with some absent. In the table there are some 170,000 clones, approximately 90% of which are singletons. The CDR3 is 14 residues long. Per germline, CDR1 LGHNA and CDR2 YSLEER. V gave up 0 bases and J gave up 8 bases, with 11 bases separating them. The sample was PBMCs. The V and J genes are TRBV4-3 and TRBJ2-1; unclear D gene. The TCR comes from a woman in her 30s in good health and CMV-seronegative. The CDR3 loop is CASSQESTLDEQFF. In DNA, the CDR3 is TGCGCCAGCAGCCAAGAGTCCACTCTGGATGAGCAGTTCTTC.